Each of the 7 T cell receptor beta chains below was sequenced from the same sample in a study of post-analysis software for immune sequencing data. Whole-study results and caveats: In patients, about five TRBV segments were more frequent than in controls, with TRBV5-6, TRBV5-1 and TRBV20-1 among them.

Their antigens remain unidentified. The authors incorporated unique molecular identifiers into the TCR beta cDNA libraries. Each CDR3 protein is one row after TCRdb ran MiXCR on the PCR reads. The table records about 820,000 distinct CDR3 sequences, 53% of them present only once. The specimen sequenced was blood. These receptors all stem from a girl aged 10 to 17 with multiple sclerosis.

The chain joins TRBV28 to TRBJ2-7; 9 bases are a match to TRBD2. The CDR3 has 14 amino acids. Germline lookup yields CDR1 MDHEN and CDR2 SYDVKM. Germline trimming cut 5 bases from V and 2 bases from J; bases unmatched to any gene: 4. CDR3 in amino acids: CASSPRTSAYEQYF. The CDR3 DNA is TGTGCCAGCAGTCCCCGGACTAGCGCCTACGAGCAGTACTTC.

This chain links TRBV12-3 or TRBV12-4 with TRBJ2-5; the D gene is possibly TRBD1 (6 bases). The CDR3 has 13 amino acids. V was trimmed by 5 bases and J by 4 bases, leaving 11 bases between them. DNA of the CDR3: TGTGCCAGCAGTAACAGGGTAGGAGAGACCCAGTACTTC. This translates into CASSNRVGETQYF.

The chain carries TRBV27 and TRBJ2-7, with TRBD2 as a possible D gene (5 bases). The DNA end lines up better with TRBJ2-5; the J call may be wrong. This CDR3 region has 14 residues. Germline V gene lookup returns CDR1 MNHEY and CDR2 SMNVEV (reference sequence). As DNA, the CDR3 is TGTGCCAGCAGTCTCCCGGGCCCGGGGGAGACCCAGTACTTC. This codes for CASSLPGPGETQYF.

This sequence joins TRBV20-1 and TRBJ2-5; possibly TRBD1 or TRBD2 for D (6 bases each). Germline V gene lookup returns CDR1 DFQATT and CDR2 SNEGSKA (reference sequence). The V gene lost 1 base and the J gene lost 13 bases, with 19 bases spanning the gap. This CDR3 region has 13 residues. CDR3 DNA sequence: TGCAGTGCTAGAGGGAACGGCCGGGGGCAATGGTACTTC. Encoded protein: CSARGNGRGQWYF.

The chain carries TRBV10-3 and TRBJ2-7; D unclear. The germline V and J ends were trimmed by 2 bases and 6 bases, with 14 bases remaining between them. This CDR3 is built from 14 residues. From germline, CDR1 is ENHRY and CDR2 SYGVKD. The CDR3 coding sequence is TGTGCCATCAGTGAGGACACCTTTCTTTCCGAGCAGTACTTC. This gives the protein CAISEDTFLSEQYF.

This sequence joins TRBV7-8 and TRBJ2-5, with a possible D match to TRBD1 (6 bases). Germline V gene data show CDR1 as SGHVS and CDR2 as FQNEAQ. This CDR3 has 12 residues. With 7 bases removed from V and 5 bases from J, the gap between germline ends came to 11 bases. The CDR3 loop reads CASNGRGETQYF. DNA for the CDR3: TGTGCCAGCAACGGCAGGGGCGAGACCCAGTACTTC.

This chain links TRBV18 with TRBJ1-1; D is unclear. The CDR3 spans 16 residues. CDR1 is KGHSH and CDR2 is LQKENI in the germline V gene. V was cut by 2 bases and J by 5 bases, with 18 bases left in between. The CDR3 nucleotides read TGTGCCAGCTCACCAGTTCCGGGCGGGAGAGTAACTGAAGCTTTCTTT. Residues: CASSPVPGGRVTEAFF. The complete variable domain, with remaining parts taken from reference TRBV18 and TRBJ1-1, reads NAGVMQNPRHLVRRRGQEARLRCSPMKGHSHVYWYRQLPEEGLKFMVYLQKENIIDESGMPKERFSAEFPKEGPSILRIQQVVRGDSAAYFCASSPVPGGRVTEAFFGQGTRLTVV.